The 18 T cell receptor beta chains in this list originate from one sample, sequenced in a study of T cells in Graves' hyperthyroidism and ophthalmopathy. Researchers took RNA transcripts and amplified the TCR beta CDR3 regions from them. With the HTBI primer set, the TCR CDR3 went through a first round of RT-PCR. TCRdb analysed the multiplex PCR reads with MiXCR anew, one entry per CDR3 protein. The data hold 690,000 or so distinct CDR3 sequences, with approximately 19% observed a single time. Sequences were obtained from blood. All receptors derive from a woman between 45 and 65 years old with Graves' hyperthyroidism that later progressed to Graves' ophthalmopathy.

This chain uses TRBV7-9 with TRBJ2-3; TRBD2 agrees at 9 bases. This CDR3 is built from 16 residues. Germline V CDR1 and CDR2: SEHNR, FQNEAQ (reference sequence). Trimming at V came to 1 base and at J to 2 bases, leaving 4 bases not matched to a gene. In DNA form, the CDR3 reads TGTGCCAGCAGCTTAGTGGTAGCGGGGGACACAGATACGCAGTATTTT. Its protein is CASSLVVAGDTDTQYF.

This clonotype was seen more than once but under ten times. The chain carries TRBV4-2 and TRBJ1-5; D might be TRBD1 (6 bases). The CDR3 loop spans 18 amino acids. Germline values: CDR1 LGHNA, CDR2 YNFKEQ. Trimming took 7 bases from V and 0 from J, leaving 22 bases between them. CDR3 in DNA: TGTGCCAGCACCGACTCCCCGGGACATCCGAATAGCAATCAGCCCCAGCATTTT. Translating it yields CASTDSPGHPNSNQPQHF.

This clonotype turned up a few times. This sequence joins TRBV4-1 and TRBJ1-5; D not resolved. Germline values: CDR1 MGHRA, CDR2 YSYEKL. V was shortened by 0 bases and J by 5 bases, with 5 bases between the two germline ends. The CDR3 runs to 13 residues. CDR3 in amino acids: CASSQELYQPQHF. Written as DNA, the CDR3 is TGCGCCAGCAGCCAAGAGCTTTATCAGCCCCAGCATTTT.

In its sample, this clonotype was seen many times. The CDR3 nucleotides are TGTGCCAGCAGCCAGGGACAGGATAAGAGCACAGATACGCAGTATTTT. Translating it yields CASSQGQDKSTDTQYF. J is TRBJ2-3 and V is TRBV5-8; 8 bases match TRBD1. There are 16 residues in the CDR3. J was trimmed by 0 bases and V by 4 bases; bases with no gene match: 7. Germline CDR1 reads SGHTS; CDR2 reads YDEGEE.

This clonotype was detected once. CDR3 residues: CASSPAAQGARETQYF. The CDR3 DNA sequence: TGCGCCAGCAGCCCCGCGGCCCAGGGGGCGCGGGAGACCCAGTACTTC. The rearrangement joins TRBV5-1 to TRBJ2-5, with TRBD1 identical over 8 bases. Germline CDR1 and CDR2: SGHRS and YFSETQ. The CDR3 consists of 16 residues. J lost 5 bases, V lost 4 bases, and 13 bases had no gene match.

The rearrangement uses TRBV12-3 or TRBV12-4 and TRBJ2-3; TRBD2 aligns across 11 bases. The CDR3 is 17 residues long. Unmatched junction bases numbered 7, after V lost 2 bases and J lost 3 bases. The CDR3 region is CASSLNVAGGKTDTQYF. Written as DNA, the CDR3 is TGTGCCAGCAGTTTAAATGTAGCGGGGGGGAAGACAGATACGCAGTATTTT.

V usage is TRBV6-1 and J usage is TRBJ1-3, with D possibly TRBD1 on 5 matching bases. The CDR3 loop spans 16 amino acids. The germline V gene has CDR1 MNHNS and CDR2 SASEGT. The V and J ends lost 6 bases and 2 bases respectively, with 17 bases between them. The CDR3 sequence: CASSPLGEGPGNTIYF. CDR3 DNA sequence: TGTGCCAGCAGCCCCCTGGGGGAGGGCCCTGGAAACACCATATATTTT.

This chain uses TRBV6-1 with TRBJ2-1, with 9 nucleotides matching TRBD1. The CDR3 has 16 residues. The J segment lost 3 bases and the V segment lost 7 bases, leaving 10 bases of the junction unmatched. Germline CDR1 and CDR2: MNHNS and SASEGT. For the CDR3, the DNA is TGTGCCAGCACCCCTTCCTCGGGACAGGGCTACAATGAGCAGTTCTTC. This encodes CASTPSSGQGYNEQFF.

The chain combines TRBV3-1 with TRBJ2-3; no firm D call. The germline gives CDR1 LGHDT, CDR2 YNNKEL (reference sequence). The CDR3 runs 16 residues. V was shortened by 2 bases and J by 0 bases, with 12 bases between the two germline ends. Here the CDR3 reads CASSQFLEVSTDTQYF. In DNA form, the CDR3 reads TGTGCCAGCAGCCAATTTCTCGAGGTTAGCACAGATACGCAGTATTTT.

This clonotype has more than one count but fewer than ten. The CDR3 nucleotides read TGTGCCAGCAGGCTAGACAGGGGGCATGGCTATGGCTACACCTTC. This sequence encodes CASRLDRGHGYGYTF. J is TRBJ1-2 and V is TRBV2; 10 bases agree with TRBD1. The CDR3 covers 15 residues. Looked up from germline, CDR1 is SNHLY and CDR2 is FYNNEI. Trimming removed 6 bases from V and 4 bases from J; junction bases left unmatched: 8.

The CDR3 sequence is CASSVGEREPQHF. For the CDR3, the DNA is TGTGCCAGCAGCGTGGGGGAAAGGGAGCCCCAGCATTTT. The genes are TRBV9 and TRBJ1-5; the D gene is possibly TRBD1 (5 bases). The germline V and J ends were trimmed by 2 bases and 8 bases, with 11 bases remaining between them. Germline-derived CDR1 and CDR2 are SGDLS and YYNGEE. The CDR3 extends over 13 amino acids.

J is TRBJ1-5 and V is TRBV19; D not resolved. CDR3 length equals 15 residues. Germline CDR1 LNHDA, CDR2 SQIVND (reference sequence). The V and J ends lost 0 bases and 4 bases respectively, with 10 bases between them. CDR3 sequence: CASSIDGPLNQPQHF. In nucleotides, the CDR3 is TGTGCCAGTAGTATAGATGGACCGCTTAATCAGCCCCAGCATTTT.

The chain links TRBV5-1 to TRBJ2-5, with D hard to call. The CDR3 extends over 14 amino acids. Trimming pared 4 bases from V and 0 bases from J, leaving 10 bases between. CDR1 and CDR2 (germline): SGHRS, YFSETQ. The CDR3 nucleotides read TGCGCCAGCAGCGGAGACTGGTACCAAGAGACCCAGTACTTC. Protein: CASSGDWYQETQYF.

This clonotype has just a few counts. This chain connects TRBV30 to TRBJ2-5; possible D gene TRBD1, 8 bases. CDR1 is GTSNPN and CDR2 is SVGIG in the germline V gene (reference sequence). This CDR3 is 14 amino acids long. V lost 4 bases to trimming and J lost 5 bases, with 17 bases between them. The CDR3 DNA reads as TGTGCCTGGAACGGGGGGCAGGGGGCTGAGACCCAGTACTTC. It translates to CAWNGGQGAETQYF.

This clonotype was counted between two and nine times. CDR3 sequence (DNA): TGTGCCAGCAGCACCACCTGGACTAGCCAGCAGTACTTC. Amino acid sequence: CASSTTWTSQQYF. The chain links TRBV5-8 to TRBJ2-7; 8 nucleotides agree with TRBD2. Trimming took 4 bases from V and 8 from J; bases not matched to a gene: 8. CDR3 size: 13 residues. The germline CDR1 and CDR2 sequences are SGHTS and YDEGEE.

There are many counts of this clonotype. The V and J genes are TRBV7-6 and TRBJ2-7; 8 nucleotides line up with TRBD1. V dropped 4 bases and J dropped 2; count of bases not matched to a gene: 4. The CDR3 is 14 amino acids. Germline lookup yields CDR1 SGHVS and CDR2 FNYEAQ. CDR3: CASSSTQGAYEQYF. As DNA, the CDR3 is TGTGCCAGCAGCTCCACACAGGGGGCCTACGAGCAGTACTTC.

Only a few counts were recorded for this clonotype. CDR3 in amino acids: CASSLLPGQGVYEQFF. The CDR3 nucleotides are TGTGCCAGCAGTTTATTACCGGGACAGGGGGTTTATGAGCAGTTCTTC. The chain links TRBV27 to TRBJ2-1, with TRBD1 identical over 11 bases. J gave up 8 bases and V 1 base, and 7 bases lay outside the gene matches. CDR1 is MNHEY and CDR2 is SMNVEV in the germline V gene (reference sequence). The CDR3 is made up of 16 amino acids.

This rearrangement joins TRBV28 to TRBJ2-7, with D perhaps assigned TRBD1 or TRBD2 (5 bases each). CDR3 size: 15 residues. The germline gives CDR1 MDHEN, CDR2 SYDVKM. Trimming pared 4 bases from V and 3 bases from J, leaving 16 bases between. This CDR3 reads CASSYLGTVDYEQYF. CDR3 bases: TGTGCCAGCAGTTACCTCGGGACGGTGGACTACGAGCAGTACTTC.